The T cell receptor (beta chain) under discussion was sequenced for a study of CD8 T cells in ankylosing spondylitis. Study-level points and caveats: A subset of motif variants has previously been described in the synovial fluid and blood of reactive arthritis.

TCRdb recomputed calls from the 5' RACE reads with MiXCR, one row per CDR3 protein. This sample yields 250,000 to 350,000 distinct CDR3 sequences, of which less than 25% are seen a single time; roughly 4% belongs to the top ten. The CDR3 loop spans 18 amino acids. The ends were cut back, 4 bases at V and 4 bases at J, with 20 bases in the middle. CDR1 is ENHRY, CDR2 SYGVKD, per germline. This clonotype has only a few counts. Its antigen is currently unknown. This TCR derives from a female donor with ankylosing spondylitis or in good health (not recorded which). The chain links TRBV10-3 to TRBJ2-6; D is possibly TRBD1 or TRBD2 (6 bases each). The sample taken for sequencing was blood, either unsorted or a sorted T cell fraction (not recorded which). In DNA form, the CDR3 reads TGTGCCATCAGTGTCAACACAGGGACTGAGTTGGGGGCCAACGTCCTGACTTTC. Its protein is CAISVNTGTELGANVLTF.